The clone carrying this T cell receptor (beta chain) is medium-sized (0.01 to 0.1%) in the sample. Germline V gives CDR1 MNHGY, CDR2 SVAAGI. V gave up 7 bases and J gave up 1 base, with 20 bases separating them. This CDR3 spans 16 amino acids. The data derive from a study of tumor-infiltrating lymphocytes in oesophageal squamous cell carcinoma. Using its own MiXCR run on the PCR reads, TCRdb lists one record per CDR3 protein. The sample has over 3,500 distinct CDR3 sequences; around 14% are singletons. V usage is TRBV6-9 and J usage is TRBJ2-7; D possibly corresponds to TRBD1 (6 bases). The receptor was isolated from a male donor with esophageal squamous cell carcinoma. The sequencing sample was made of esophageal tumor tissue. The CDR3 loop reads CASKLTHRVKSYEQYF. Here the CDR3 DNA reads TGTGCCAGCAAATTGACCCACAGGGTCAAATCCTACGAGCAGTACTTC.